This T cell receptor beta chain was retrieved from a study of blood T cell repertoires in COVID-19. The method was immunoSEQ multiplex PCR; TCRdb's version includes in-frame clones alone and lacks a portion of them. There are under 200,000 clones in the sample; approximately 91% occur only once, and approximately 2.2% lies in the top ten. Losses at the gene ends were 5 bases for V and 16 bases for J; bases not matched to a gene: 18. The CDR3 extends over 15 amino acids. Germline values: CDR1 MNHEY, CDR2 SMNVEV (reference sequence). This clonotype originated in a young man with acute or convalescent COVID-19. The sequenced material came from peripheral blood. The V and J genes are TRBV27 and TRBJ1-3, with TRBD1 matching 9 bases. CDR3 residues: CASSLTGQGTTIQYF. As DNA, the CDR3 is TGTGCCAGCAGTCTGACGGGACAGGGTACCACTATCCAGTATTTT.